This TCR beta chain was sequenced for a study of blood T cell repertoires in COVID-19. In the study overall: The analysed material was cDNA or gDNA that came from T cells, B-cell-depleted T cells, or PBMCs.

TCRdb's table, derived via immunoSEQ multiplex PCR, lists solely in-frame clones and lacks some. There are hundreds of thousands of clones in the sample; around 87% occur only once, and 7.8% lies in the top ten. CDR3 length: 18 amino acids. V lost 3 bases, J lost 8 bases, and 15 bases stayed unmatched. Germline lookup yields CDR1 SGHTA and CDR2 FQGNSA. The source is a woman aged 45-65 years who had recovered from COVID-19. The gene calls are TRBV7-2 and TRBJ1-4, with 10 bases identical to TRBD1. Sequences were obtained from peripheral blood. CDR3 in DNA: TGTGCCAGCAGCTTCTCTGCCCCGACAGGGGGCGGAGGCGAAAAACTGTTTTTT. It yields the protein CASSFSAPTGGGGEKLFF.